This TCR beta chain came from a study of CD8 T cells in Susac syndrome. The germline gives CDR1 SGHDT, CDR2 YYEEEE. The CDR3 length is 15 residues. J lost 5 bases, V lost 2 bases, and 7 bases had no gene match. RNA in amounts of roughly 0.45 to 1 ug was reverse transcribed with random hexamers. TCRdb used MiXCR to reprocess the immunoSEQ multiplex PCR reads, holding one entry per CDR3 protein. The data show roughly 130,000 distinct CDR3 sequences, with approximately 96% seen just once and roughly 0.14% held by the top ten. The sequence came from a human donor with Susac syndrome. The rearrangement links TRBV5-6 to TRBJ1-1; 9 bases align to TRBD1. The sequencing input was CD4+ T cells from PBMCs. As DNA, the CDR3 is TGTGCCAGCAGCTTTCACAGGGGGCCGGGGACTGAAGCTTTCTTT. This gives the protein CASSFHRGPGTEAFF. Drawing the rest from reference TRBV5-6 and TRBJ1-1, the complete variable domain is DAGVTQSPTHLIKTRGQQVTLRCSPKSGHDTVSWYQQALGQGPQFIFQYYEEEERQRGNFPDRFSGHQFPNYSSELNVNALLLGDSALYLCASSFHRGPGTEAFFGQGTRLTVV.